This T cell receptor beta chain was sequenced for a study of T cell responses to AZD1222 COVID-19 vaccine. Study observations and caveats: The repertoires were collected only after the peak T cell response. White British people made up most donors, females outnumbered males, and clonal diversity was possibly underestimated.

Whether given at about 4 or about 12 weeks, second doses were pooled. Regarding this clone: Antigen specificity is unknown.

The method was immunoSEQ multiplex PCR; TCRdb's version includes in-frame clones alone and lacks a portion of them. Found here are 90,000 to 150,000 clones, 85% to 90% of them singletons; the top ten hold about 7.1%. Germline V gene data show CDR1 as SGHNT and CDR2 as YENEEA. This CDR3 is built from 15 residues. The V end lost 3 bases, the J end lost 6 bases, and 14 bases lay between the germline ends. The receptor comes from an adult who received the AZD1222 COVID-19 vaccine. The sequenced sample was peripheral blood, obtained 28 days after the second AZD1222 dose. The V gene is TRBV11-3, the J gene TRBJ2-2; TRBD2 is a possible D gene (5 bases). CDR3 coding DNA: TGTGCCAGCAGCTTGTCCCGGGGAAGGCCCGGGGAGCTGTTTTTT. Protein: CASSLSRGRPGELFF.